These 14 T cell receptor beta chains were all obtained from the same sample, sequenced in a study of blood T cell repertoires in COVID-19. Generated by immunoSEQ multiplex PCR, the TCRdb table keeps only in-frame clones and is missing some. This table holds approximately 470,000 clones, around 90% found once. Input material: PBMCs or T cells enriched from blood (not recorded which). The receptors shown here come from a woman between 18 and 30 years old who had recovered from COVID-19.

This clone appeared once. The CDR3 region is CASTPRGGQGGWTQYF. CDR3 in DNA: TGTGCCAGCACCCCCAGGGGAGGACAGGGAGGCTGGACGCAGTATTTT. The chain links TRBV2 to TRBJ2-3; TRBD1 matches 8 bases. V lost 7 bases, J lost 9 bases, and 18 bases stayed unmatched. Germline V gene lookup returns CDR1 SNHLY and CDR2 FYNNEI. CDR3 length equals 16 residues.

This clone was observed a few times. The chain uses TRBV5-1 and TRBJ1-1; 7 nucleotides match TRBD1. Germline V CDR1 and CDR2: SGHRS, YFSETQ. This CDR3 comprises 16 residues. The V and J ends lost 4 bases and 4 bases, in that order; junction bases with no gene match: 13. The CDR3 DNA sequence: TGCGCCAGCAGCCGGGCGACAGGGTCCGAGGTCACTGAAGCTTTCTTT. This encodes CASSRATGSEVTEAFF. Together with reference TRBV5-1 and TRBJ1-1, the CDR3 gives the full variable domain: KAGVTQTPRYLIKTRGQQVTLSCSPISGHRSVSWYQQTPGQGLQFLFEYFSETQRNKGNFPGRFSGRQFSNSRSEMNVSTLELGDSALYLCASSRATGSEVTEAFFGQGTRLTVV.

This clone appeared once. The chain recombines TRBV30 with TRBJ1-5; TRBD1 matches at 9 bases. Unmatched junction bases numbered 6, after V lost 0 bases and J lost 6 bases. The CDR3 is 15 residues long. Germline V lookup: CDR1 GTSNPN, CDR2 SVGIG (reference sequence). The CDR3 sequence: CAWSVLGQGSQPQHF. CDR3 DNA sequence: TGTGCCTGGAGTGTACTCGGACAGGGGAGTCAGCCCCAGCATTTT.

The chain employs TRBV28 and TRBJ1-1; TRBD1 matches 8 bases. CDR1 and CDR2 from the germline V gene are MDHEN and SYDVKM. V gave up 5 bases and J gave up 4 bases; unmatched junction bases: 3. The CDR3 length is 13 residues. CDR3 in DNA: TGTGCCAGCAGTCTACAGGGGGTCACTGAAGCTTTCTTT. The encoded protein is CASSLQGVTEAFF.

The chain is built from TRBV19 and TRBJ1-5; D ambiguous. The CDR3 runs to 14 residues. Germline V gives CDR1 LNHDA, CDR2 SQIVND (reference sequence). Trimming removed 4 bases from V and 5 bases from J, with 12 bases in between. CDR3 DNA: TGTGCCAGTAGTAATTGGAGCTTCGATCAGCCCCAGCATTTT. This codes for CASSNWSFDQPQHF.

V is TRBV10-3 and J is TRBJ1-1; no clear D gene. Germline V gene lookup returns CDR1 ENHRY and CDR2 SYGVKD. V shed 2 bases and J shed 5 bases, with 9 bases lying between them. CDR3 size: 13 residues. The CDR3: CAISETGGTEAFF. For the CDR3, the DNA is TGTGCCATCAGTGAGACGGGTGGAACTGAAGCTTTCTTT.

For the CDR3, the DNA is TGCGCCAGCAGCCAGCGCCCCGACAGCAACTATGGCTACACCTTC. This codes for CASSQRPDSNYGYTF. This sequence joins TRBV5-1 and TRBJ1-2; D possibly corresponds to TRBD1 (5 bases). The CDR3 runs 15 residues. V shed 4 bases and J shed 2 bases, with 15 bases lying between them. Germline V gene sequence: CDR1 SGHRS, CDR2 YFSETQ. Variable domain in full (rest from reference TRBV5-1 and TRBJ1-2): KAGVTQTPRYLIKTRGQQVTLSCSPISGHRSVSWYQQTPGQGLQFLFEYFSETQRNKGNFPGRFSGRQFSNSRSEMNVSTLELGDSALYLCASSQRPDSNYGYTFGSGTRLTVV.

The rearrangement uses TRBV5-1 and TRBJ1-2; D is ambiguous. From germline, CDR1 is SGHRS and CDR2 YFSETQ. The CDR3 extends over 13 amino acids. The V end was cut by 0 bases, the J end by 4 bases, with 7 bases between. This CDR3 is CASSLEALYGYTF. The CDR3 coding sequence is TGCGCCAGCAGCTTGGAAGCCCTCTATGGCTACACCTTC.

This chain joins TRBV10-3 and TRBJ1-1; D remains unclear. Trimming took off 5 bases at V and 1 base at J, with 8 bases between the two ends. The germline gives CDR1 ENHRY, CDR2 SYGVKD. The CDR3 sequence is 13 residues long. The CDR3: CAISLTGNTEAFF. The CDR3 DNA sequence: TGTGCCATCAGTTTGACGGGGAACACTGAAGCTTTCTTT.

The rearrangement links TRBV10-3 to TRBJ1-2; D uncertain. V lost 2 bases and J lost 4, with 5 bases in between. Germline CDR1 and CDR2: ENHRY and SYGVKD. The CDR3 runs to 12 residues. In nucleotides, the CDR3 is TGTGCCATCAGTGAGAACAGCTATGGCTACACCTTC. Amino acids: CAISENSYGYTF.

This clone came up once. The V call is TRBV30, the J call TRBJ1-1; D unclear. Germline CDR1 reads GTSNPN; CDR2 reads SVGIG (reference sequence). Trimming cost V 2 bases and J 8 bases, with 12 bases left between them. The CDR3 consists of 12 residues. The CDR3, as DNA: TGTGCCTGGAGTTTAATGACATCCGAAGCTTTCTTT. Encoded protein: CAWSLMTSEAFF.

This clone was seen a single time. The chain joins TRBV7-9 to TRBJ1-1; 7 nucleotides align to TRBD1. Trimming at V came to 2 bases and at J to 7 bases, leaving 16 bases not matched to a gene. Germline loops: CDR1 SEHNR, CDR2 FQNEAQ (reference sequence). The length of the CDR3 is 17 residues. The CDR3 DNA reads as TGTGCCAGCAGCTTACCGAGGGAGGCGGGACAGAGCTTTGAAGCTTTCTTT. This encodes CASSLPREAGQSFEAFF.

The J gene is TRBJ1-1, the V gene TRBV30; D may be TRBD1 (5 bases). Germline lookup yields CDR1 GTSNPN and CDR2 SVGIG (reference sequence). Trimming removed 2 bases from V and 8 bases from J, with 18 bases in between. The CDR3 contains 14 residues. This chain's CDR3 is CAWSRSQGREEAFF. DNA of the CDR3: TGTGCCTGGAGTCGCTCTCAGGGTAGGGAAGAAGCTTTCTTT.

This chain uses TRBV21-1 with TRBJ2-7; TRBD1 is the table's D call and was not checked against the DNA. TRBV21-1 is noted as a pseudogene. The CDR3 is 16 amino acids. CDR3 protein: CARDLTRNNATYEQYF. The CDR3 DNA reads TGTGCCAGGGATTTGACAAGAAATAATGCGACCTACGAGCAGTACTTC.